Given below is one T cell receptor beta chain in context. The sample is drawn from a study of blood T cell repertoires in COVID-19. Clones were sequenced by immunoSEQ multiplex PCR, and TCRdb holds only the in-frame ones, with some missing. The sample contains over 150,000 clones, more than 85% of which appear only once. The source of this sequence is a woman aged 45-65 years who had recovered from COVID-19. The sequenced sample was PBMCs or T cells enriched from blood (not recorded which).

CDR3 region: CASSARERGNEQFF. The CDR3 nucleotides are TGTGCCAGCAGCGCGAGGGAACGGGGGAATGAGCAGTTCTTC. The V gene is TRBV11-3, the J gene TRBJ2-1; D is possibly TRBD2 (6 bases). CDR1 is SGHNT, CDR2 YENEEA, per germline. The V and J ends lost 5 bases and 7 bases respectively, with 15 bases between them. This CDR3 is built from 14 residues.